The rows below give T cell receptor beta chains drawn from one sample of a study of blood T cells in healthy people across ages. MiXCR, run by TCRdb on the 5' RACE reads, gives a single entry per CDR3 protein. The sample holds about 400,000 distinct CDR3 sequences, over 45% seen once. The sequencing sample was made of blood. These receptors came from a man aged 55-75 years in good health. CDR3s include the opening cysteine and the closing phenylalanine or tryptophan. A D gene is named only where the DNA matches it firmly. Rows may omit the clone size; those that give it use once, few, many or a size class.

D	J	V	size	DNA	CDR3
.	TRBJ2-5	TRBV5-5	few	TGTGCCAGCAGCTCCCTGCCTGCTAGTCCCCAAGAGACCCAGTACTTC	CASSSLPASPQETQYF
TRBD2	TRBJ2-5	TRBV7-2	.	TGTGCCAGCAGCTTATACGGCGGGAGGGAGTACTTC	CASSLYGGREYF
TRBD1	TRBJ2-3	TRBV4-2	few	TGTGCCAGCAGCCGTAGCGGATCGGGACAGGGCGGGGATACGCAGTATTTT	CASSRSGSGQGGDTQYF
.	TRBJ1-1	TRBV27	.	TGTGCCAGCAGCACCCCCGGGACACAGAACACTGAAGCTTTCTTT	CASSTPGTQNTEAFF
.	TRBJ1-5	TRBV12-3/TRBV12-4	.	TGTGCCAGCAGCCAAGGGACACTCGGAGAGCATTTT	CASSQGTLGEHF
TRBD1	TRBJ2-5	TRBV5-6	many	TGTGCCAGCAGCGTACGGACAGGGGAGACCCAGTACTTC	CASSVRTGETQYF
TRBD2	TRBJ2-1	TRBV12-3/TRBV12-4	.	TGTGCCAGCAGTAGACTAGCGGGCGACGTGTGGGGTGAGCAGTTCTTC	CASSRLAGDVWGEQFF
TRBD2	TRBJ2-1	TRBV7-9	few	TGTGCCAGCAGCTTGCCTAGCGGGAGCCATGAGCAGTTCTTC	CASSLPSGSHEQFF
TRBD2	TRBJ2-5	TRBV6-4	.	TGTGCCAGCAGTGCACTAGCGGGGGAGCAAGAGACCCAGTACTTC	CASSALAGEQETQYF
TRBD1	TRBJ1-2	TRBV4-3	.	TGCGCCAGCAGCCAAGGACACTACAGGGGACCCACTGGTGGCTACACCTTC	CASSQGHYRGPTGGYTF
.	TRBJ2-1	TRBV30	many	TGTGCCTGGAGTCCCTCCTACAATGAGCAGTTCTTC	CAWSPSYNEQFF
TRBD1	TRBJ2-4	TRBV4-3	.	TGCGCCAGCAGCCAAGATGGACAGGAAAAAAACATTCAGTACTTC	CASSQDGQEKNIQYF
TRBD1	TRBJ2-7	TRBV2	.	TGTGCCAGCAACCTCAGGGGGTTCGAGCAGTACTTC	CASNLRGFEQYF
TRBD2	TRBJ2-5	TRBV7-9	.	TGTGCCAGCAGCGACGGGACTAGCGGGAGAGGGCAGTACTTC	CASSDGTSGRGQYF
.	TRBJ2-3	TRBV4-1	few	TGCGCCAGCAGCCGAGATCAGGCGGATACGCAGTATTTT	CASSRDQADTQYF
TRBD2	TRBJ2-3	TRBV20-1	few	TGCAGTGCCCCTACTAGCGGGGGTGCAGATACGCAGTATTTT	CSAPTSGGADTQYF
.	TRBJ2-3	TRBV4-2	once	TGTGCCAGCAGCCAAGATCTCGGGAGAGTAGATACGCAGTATTTT	CASSQDLGRVDTQYF
TRBD1	TRBJ2-4	TRBV4-3	.	TGCGCCAGCAGCCAAGATCCCGGGACAGGGGTGAACAAAAACATTCAGTACTTC	CASSQDPGTGVNKNIQYF
.	TRBJ2-3	TRBV6-6	.	TGTGCCAGCAGGCGAATGGATACGCAGTATTTT	CASRRMDTQYF
.	TRBJ2-7	TRBV27	once	TGTGCCAGCAGTTGGGGGGACAGCTACTACGAGCAGTACTTC	CASSWGDSYYEQYF
.	TRBJ2-3	TRBV20-1	few	TGCAGTGCTAGCGGGACAGATACGCAGTATTTT	CSASGTDTQYF
TRBD2	TRBJ2-2	TRBV20-1	few	TGCAGTGCTCCCACTAGCGGGAGGGACACCGGGGAGCTGTTTTTT	CSAPTSGRDTGELFF
TRBD2	TRBJ2-5	TRBV7-2	.	TGTGCCAGCAGCCTCCTAGCGGGAGTACGAGAGCAGTACTTC	CASSLLAGVREQYF
.	TRBJ2-1	TRBV7-2	.	TGTGCCAGCAGAGGCCCCGGGAGCGGATACAATGAGCGGTTCTTC	CASRGPGSGYNERFF
.	TRBJ2-5	TRBV20-1	.	TGCAGTGCCTCCCATAATCGGGTATCGCACGAGACCCAGTACTTC	CSASHNRVSHETQYF